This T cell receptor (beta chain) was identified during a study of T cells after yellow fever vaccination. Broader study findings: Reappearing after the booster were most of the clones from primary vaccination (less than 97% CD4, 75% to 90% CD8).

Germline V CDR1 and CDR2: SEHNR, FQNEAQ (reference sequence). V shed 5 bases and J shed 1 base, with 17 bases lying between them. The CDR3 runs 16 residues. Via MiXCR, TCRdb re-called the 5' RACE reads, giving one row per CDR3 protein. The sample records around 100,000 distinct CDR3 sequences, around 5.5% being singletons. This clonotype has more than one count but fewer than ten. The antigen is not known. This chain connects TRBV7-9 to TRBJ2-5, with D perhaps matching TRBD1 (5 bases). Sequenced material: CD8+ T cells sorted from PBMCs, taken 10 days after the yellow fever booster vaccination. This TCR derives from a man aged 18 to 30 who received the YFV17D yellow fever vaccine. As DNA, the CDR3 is TGTGCCAGCAGCCCCTATCCCCAGGGCACCCAAGAGACCCAGTACTTC. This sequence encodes CASSPYPQGTQETQYF.